Detailed here is one T cell receptor (beta chain). A quantity of about 0.5 to 1 ug RNA underwent reverse transcription using random hexamers. One entry per CDR3 protein, called by TCRdb with MiXCR from the immunoSEQ multiplex PCR reads. The sample contains roughly 80,000 distinct CDR3 sequences, 94% of which appear only once. These data originate in a study of CD8 T cells in Susac syndrome. The germline V gene encodes CDR1 SGHAT and CDR2 FQNNGV. V shed 1 base, J shed 8 bases, and the junction held 5 bases outside the gene matches. The CDR3 is 14 residues long. This receptor was taken from a human donor with Susac syndrome. The sequenced sample was CD8+ T cells from PBMCs. The chain uses TRBV11-2 and TRBJ2-1; 7 bases map to TRBD1. The CDR3 bases are TGTGCCAGCAGCTTAGTTCAGGGGGTTGATGAGCAGTTCTTC. This codes for CASSLVQGVDEQFF.